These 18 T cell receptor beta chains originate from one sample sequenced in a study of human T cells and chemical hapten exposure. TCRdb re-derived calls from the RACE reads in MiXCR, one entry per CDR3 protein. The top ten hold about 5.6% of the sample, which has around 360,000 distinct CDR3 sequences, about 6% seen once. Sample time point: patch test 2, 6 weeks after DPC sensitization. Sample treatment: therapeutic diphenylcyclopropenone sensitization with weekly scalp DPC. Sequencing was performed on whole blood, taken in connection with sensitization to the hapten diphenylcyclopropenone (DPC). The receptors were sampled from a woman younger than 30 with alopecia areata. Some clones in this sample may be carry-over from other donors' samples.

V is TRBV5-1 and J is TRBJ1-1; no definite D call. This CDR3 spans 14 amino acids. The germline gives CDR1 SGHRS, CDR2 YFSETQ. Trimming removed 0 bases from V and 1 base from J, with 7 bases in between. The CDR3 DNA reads TGCGCCAGCAGCTTGGCAAGAGCGAACACTGAAGCTTTCTTT. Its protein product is CASSLARANTEAFF.

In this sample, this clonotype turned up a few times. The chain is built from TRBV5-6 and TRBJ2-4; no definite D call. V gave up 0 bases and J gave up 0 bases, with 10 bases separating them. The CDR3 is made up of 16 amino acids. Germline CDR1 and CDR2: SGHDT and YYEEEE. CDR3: CASSLARELAKNIQYF. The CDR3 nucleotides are TGTGCCAGCAGCTTGGCCCGAGAACTAGCCAAAAACATTCAGTACTTC.

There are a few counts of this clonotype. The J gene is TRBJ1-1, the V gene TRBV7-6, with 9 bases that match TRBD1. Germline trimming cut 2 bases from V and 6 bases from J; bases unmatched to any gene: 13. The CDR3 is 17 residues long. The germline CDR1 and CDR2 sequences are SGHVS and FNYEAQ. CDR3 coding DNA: TGTGCCAGCAGCTTATATCCCCCCGGGACAGGGATCGCTGAAGCTTTCTTT. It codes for CASSLYPPGTGIAEAFF.

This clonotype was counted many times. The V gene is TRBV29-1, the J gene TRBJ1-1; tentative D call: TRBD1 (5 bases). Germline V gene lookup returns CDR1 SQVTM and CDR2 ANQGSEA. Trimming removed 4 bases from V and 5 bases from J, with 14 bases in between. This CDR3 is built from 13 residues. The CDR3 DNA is TGCAGCGTTGTGGACACAGCGGAAACTGAAGCTTTCTTT. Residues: CSVVDTAETEAFF.

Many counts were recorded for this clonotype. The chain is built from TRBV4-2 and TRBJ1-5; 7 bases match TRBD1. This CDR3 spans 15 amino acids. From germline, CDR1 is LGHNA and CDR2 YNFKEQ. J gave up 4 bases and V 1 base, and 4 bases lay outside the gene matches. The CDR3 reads CASSQALQGNQPQHF. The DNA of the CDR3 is TGTGCCAGCAGCCAAGCTCTACAGGGGAATCAGCCCCAGCATTTT.

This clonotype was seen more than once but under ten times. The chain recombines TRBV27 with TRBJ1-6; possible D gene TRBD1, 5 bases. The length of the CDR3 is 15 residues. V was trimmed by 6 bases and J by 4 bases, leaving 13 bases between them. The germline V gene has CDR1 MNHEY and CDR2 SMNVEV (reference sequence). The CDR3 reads CASRPGTDYNSPLHF. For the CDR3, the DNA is TGTGCCAGCAGACCAGGGACGGATTATAATTCACCCCTCCACTTT.

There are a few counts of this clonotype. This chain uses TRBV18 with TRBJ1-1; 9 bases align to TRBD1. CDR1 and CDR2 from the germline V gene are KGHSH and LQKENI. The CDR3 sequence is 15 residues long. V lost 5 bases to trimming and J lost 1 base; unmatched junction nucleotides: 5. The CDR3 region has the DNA TGTGCCAGCTCAATGACGGACAGGGGGAACACTGAAGCTTTCTTT. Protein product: CASSMTDRGNTEAFF.

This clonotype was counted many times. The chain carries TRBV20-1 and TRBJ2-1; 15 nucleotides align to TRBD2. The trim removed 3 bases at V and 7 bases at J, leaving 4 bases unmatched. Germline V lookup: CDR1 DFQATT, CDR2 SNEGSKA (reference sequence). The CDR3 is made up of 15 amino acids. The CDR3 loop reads CSARRGLAGGNEQFF. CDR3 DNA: TGCAGTGCTAGGCGGGGACTAGCGGGGGGAAATGAGCAGTTCTTC.

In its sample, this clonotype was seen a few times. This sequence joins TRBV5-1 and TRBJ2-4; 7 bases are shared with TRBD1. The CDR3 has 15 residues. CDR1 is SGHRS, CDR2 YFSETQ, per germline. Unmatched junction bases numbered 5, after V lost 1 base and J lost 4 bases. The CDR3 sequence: CASSLSDREKNIQYF. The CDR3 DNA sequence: TGCGCCAGCAGCTTGAGTGACAGGGAGAAAAACATTCAGTACTTC.

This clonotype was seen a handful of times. CDR3 loop: CASSPPGSLYNEQFF. The DNA for the CDR3 is TGTGCCAGCAGTCCCCCAGGGTCACTCTACAATGAGCAGTTCTTC. The genes are TRBV6-6 and TRBJ2-1; D possibly corresponds to TRBD1 (5 bases). The V end was cut by 5 bases, the J end by 3 bases, with 14 bases between. Germline V lookup: CDR1 MNHNY, CDR2 SVGAGI (reference sequence). The CDR3 covers 15 residues.

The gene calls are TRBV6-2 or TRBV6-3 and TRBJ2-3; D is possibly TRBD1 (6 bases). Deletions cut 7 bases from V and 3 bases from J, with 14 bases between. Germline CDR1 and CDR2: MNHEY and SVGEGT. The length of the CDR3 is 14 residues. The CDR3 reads CASKDSSETDTQYF. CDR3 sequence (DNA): TGTGCCAGCAAGGACAGCAGTGAGACAGATACGCAGTATTTT.

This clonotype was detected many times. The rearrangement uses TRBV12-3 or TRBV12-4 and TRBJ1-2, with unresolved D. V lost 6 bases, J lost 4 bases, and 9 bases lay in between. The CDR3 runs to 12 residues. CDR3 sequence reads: CASRTDTYGYTF. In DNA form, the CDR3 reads TGTGCCAGCAGAACCGATACCTATGGCTACACCTTC.

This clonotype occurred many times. The CDR3 DNA follows: TGTGCCAGCAGCCAAACTCTTGACAATCGCCCAGGCATTCAGTACTTC. Translation gives CASSQTLDNRPGIQYF. The chain combines TRBV3-1 with TRBJ2-4; D uncertain. The CDR3 is 16 residues long. Germline V CDR1 and CDR2: LGHDT, YNNKEL (reference sequence). V lost 2 bases and J lost 9, with 20 bases in between.

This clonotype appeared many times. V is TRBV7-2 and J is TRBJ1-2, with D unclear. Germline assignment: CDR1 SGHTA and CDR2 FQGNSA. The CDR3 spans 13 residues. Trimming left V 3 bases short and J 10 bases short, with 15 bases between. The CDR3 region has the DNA TGTGCCAGCAGCTTGGGCAGCACCCAATTCTACACCTTC. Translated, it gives CASSLGSTQFYTF.

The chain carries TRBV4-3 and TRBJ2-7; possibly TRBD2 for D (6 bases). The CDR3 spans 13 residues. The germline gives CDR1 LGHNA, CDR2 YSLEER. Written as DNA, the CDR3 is TGCGGCAACCGGGGGTCCGGGTCCTACGAGCAGTACTTC. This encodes CGNRGSGSYEQYF.

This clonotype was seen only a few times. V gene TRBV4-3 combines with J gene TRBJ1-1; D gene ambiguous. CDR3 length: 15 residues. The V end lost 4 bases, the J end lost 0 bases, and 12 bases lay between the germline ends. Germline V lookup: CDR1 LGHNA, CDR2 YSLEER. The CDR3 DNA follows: TGCGCCAGCAGCCCCCAGACGGACCTGAACACTGAAGCTTTCTTT. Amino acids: CASSPQTDLNTEAFF.

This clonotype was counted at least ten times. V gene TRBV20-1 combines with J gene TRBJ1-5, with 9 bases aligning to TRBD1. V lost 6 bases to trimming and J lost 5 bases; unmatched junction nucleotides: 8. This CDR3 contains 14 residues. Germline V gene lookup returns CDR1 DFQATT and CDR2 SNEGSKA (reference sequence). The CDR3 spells CSATTGGFDQPQHF. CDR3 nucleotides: TGCAGTGCCACAACAGGGGGCTTCGATCAGCCCCAGCATTTT.

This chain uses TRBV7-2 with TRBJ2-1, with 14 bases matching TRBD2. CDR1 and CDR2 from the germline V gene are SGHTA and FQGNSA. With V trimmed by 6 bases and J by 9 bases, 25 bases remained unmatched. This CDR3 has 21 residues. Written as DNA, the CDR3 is TGTGCCAGCAGTTACCCCCGGGAAGGGACTAGCGGGGGTATACTGGTCGGTGAGCAGTTCTTC. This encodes CASSYPREGTSGGILVGEQFF.